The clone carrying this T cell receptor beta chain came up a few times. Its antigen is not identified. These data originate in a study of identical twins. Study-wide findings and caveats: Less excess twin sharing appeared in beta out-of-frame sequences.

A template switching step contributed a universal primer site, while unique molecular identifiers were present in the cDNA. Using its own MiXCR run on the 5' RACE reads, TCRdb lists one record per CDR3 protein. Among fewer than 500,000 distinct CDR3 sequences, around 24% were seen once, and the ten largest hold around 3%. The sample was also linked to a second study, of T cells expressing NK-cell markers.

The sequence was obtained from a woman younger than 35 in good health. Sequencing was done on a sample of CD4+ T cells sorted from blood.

The CDR3 sequence is CASSFGRADTGELFF. In DNA, the CDR3 is TGTGCCAGCAGCTTTGGTAGGGCGGACACCGGGGAGCTGTTTTTT. The chain uses TRBV11-3 and TRBJ2-2, with D hard to call. V was pared by 3 bases and J by 3 bases, with 11 bases between. Germline-derived CDR1 and CDR2 are SGHNT and YENEEA. This CDR3 has 15 residues.